Each of the 24 T cell receptor beta chains below was sequenced from the same sample in a study of cytomegalovirus exposure and HLA in healthy donors. PCR primers comprised 60 Vbeta and 13 Jbeta primers. This table comes from immunoSEQ multiplex PCR, and its TCRdb copy is limited to in-frame clones, with some not included. Among 150,000 or so clones listed, approximately 80% were seen once. Sequenced: PBMCs. The receptors were sampled from a woman aged 18-29 years in good health and CMV-seropositive.

The gene calls are TRBV19 and TRBJ2-7; 8 bases fit TRBD2. Unmatched junction bases numbered 11, after V lost 7 bases and J lost 0 bases. The germline V gene encodes CDR1 LNHDA and CDR2 SQIVND (reference sequence). The CDR3 sequence is 16 residues long. The CDR3 region has the DNA TGTGCCAGTACCCCAGTAGCGGGGTCGAGCTCCTACGAGCAGTACTTC. Protein: CASTPVAGSSSYEQYF.

CDR3 DNA: TGTGCCAGCAGTTTGGCCGGGTTCCTTAGCTACACCTTC. Translation gives CASSLAGFLSYTF. V and J are TRBV27 and TRBJ1-2; the D is unclear. The germline V gene has CDR1 MNHEY and CDR2 SMNVEV (reference sequence). Trimming left V 3 bases short and J 9 bases short, with 14 bases between. The length of the CDR3 is 13 residues.

V is TRBV7-8 and J is TRBJ1-1; a possible D gene is TRBD1 (6 bases). V was cut by 3 bases and J by 4 bases, with 9 bases left in between. Germline V CDR1 and CDR2: SGHVS, FQNEAQ. This CDR3 is built from 13 residues. As DNA, the CDR3 is TGTGCCAGCAGCTTTTCAGGGGCCACTGAAGCTTTCTTT. This gives the protein CASSFSGATEAFF. Full variable domain (remainder filled in from reference TRBV7-8 and TRBJ1-1): GAGVSQSPRYKVAKRGQDVALRCDPISGHVSLFWYQQALGQGPEFLTYFQNEAQLDKSGLPSDRFFAERPEGSVSTLKIQRTQQEDSAVYLCASSFSGATEAFFGQGTRLTVV.

This chain joins TRBV21-1 and TRBJ1-5; TRBD1, the table's D call, lacks a check against the DNA. TRBV21-1 is a documented pseudogene. The CDR3 is 17 amino acids. This CDR3 reads CASSSWSRATKYQPQHF. Written as DNA, the CDR3 is TGTGCCAGCAGTTCTTGGTCCAGGGCAACGAAATATCAGCCCCAGCATTTT.

The rearrangement uses TRBV6-5 and TRBJ2-1; D not certain. From germline, CDR1 is MNHEY and CDR2 SVGAGI. V gave up 2 bases and J gave up 4 bases, with 12 bases separating them. The CDR3 consists of 15 residues. This chain's CDR3 is CASSYVSRAYNEQFF. DNA for the CDR3: TGTGCCAGCAGTTACGTCTCTCGCGCTTACAATGAGCAGTTCTTC.

This chain uses TRBV5-8 with TRBJ2-3; 9 positions match TRBD2. Germline assignment: CDR1 SGHTS and CDR2 YDEGEE. With 6 bases clipped from V and 11 bases from J, the junction kept 13 bases outside the gene matches. This CDR3 has 14 amino acids. The CDR3 coding sequence is TGTGCCAGCACCCCTCTGCGGGGGGGTCTTGTGCAGTATTTT. This translates into CASTPLRGGLVQYF.

This chain joins TRBV5-5 and TRBJ2-1; TRBD1 is a possible D gene (6 bases). Between the trimmed V and J ends, which lost 3 bases and 12 bases, there was a span of 16 bases. Per the germline V gene, CDR1 is SGHKS and CDR2 is YYEKEE (reference sequence). The CDR3 runs 13 residues. This chain's CDR3 is CASSYVQGSGQFF. CDR3 bases: TGTGCCAGCAGCTACGTACAGGGCTCTGGGCAGTTCTTC.

This chain uses TRBV7-9 with TRBJ2-5; 7 nucleotides match TRBD2. The CDR3 consists of 16 residues. The germline gives CDR1 SEHNR, CDR2 FQNEAQ (reference sequence). Trimming removed 4 bases from V and 5 bases from J; junction bases left unmatched: 13. As DNA, the CDR3 is TGTGCCAGCAGCTCCGCCGGGACTAAATTAGGGGAGACCCAGTACTTC. As protein: CASSSAGTKLGETQYF.

The chain links TRBV4-1 to TRBJ1-1, with 7 bases that match TRBD1. Trimming took 0 bases from V and 3 from J; bases not matched to a gene: 4. The CDR3 loop spans 15 amino acids. The V gene's germline CDR1 is MGHRA and CDR2 YSYEKL. The CDR3 bases are TGCGCCAGCAGCCAAGATCAGGGGGTAGACACTGAAGCTTTCTTT. It encodes CASSQDQGVDTEAFF.

This chain uses TRBV10-3 with TRBJ1-5; 7 nucleotides align to TRBD1. Germline assignment: CDR1 ENHRY and CDR2 SYGVKD. With V trimmed by 10 bases and J by 2 bases, 11 bases remained unmatched. The CDR3 consists of 15 residues. CDR3 bases: TGTGCCACCTCAGACAGGGCCGTTGGCAATCAGCCCCAGCATTTT. It translates to CATSDRAVGNQPQHF.

The rearrangement joins TRBV2 to TRBJ2-4, with TRBD2 matching over 9 bases. There are 17 residues in the CDR3. CDR1 SNHLY and CDR2 FYNNEI come from the germline V gene. V lost 2 bases, J lost 1 base, and 6 bases stayed unmatched. The CDR3 here is CASSEWGGGAAKNIQYF. The DNA for the CDR3 is TGTGCCAGCAGTGAATGGGGCGGGGGGGCTGCCAAAAACATTCAGTACTTC.

The chain couples TRBV18 to TRBJ2-3, with TRBD1 matching 8 bases. CDR1 and CDR2 (germline): KGHSH, LQKENI. This CDR3 has 15 residues. The V gene end was trimmed by 4 bases and the J gene end by 0 bases; junction bases not matched to a gene: 3. The CDR3 nucleotides read TGTGCCAGCTCACGGACAGGGCGCAGCACAGATACGCAGTATTTT. Protein product: CASSRTGRSTDTQYF.

The J gene is TRBJ2-2, the V gene TRBV5-8, with 10 bases lining up with TRBD1. CDR3 length equals 15 residues. The trim removed 4 bases at V and 5 bases at J, leaving 5 bases unmatched. Germline V CDR1 and CDR2: SGHTS, YDEGEE. The CDR3: CASSGGQGETGELFF. The CDR3 bases are TGTGCCAGCAGCGGAGGACAGGGGGAGACCGGGGAGCTGTTTTTT.

The chain is built from TRBV7-9 and TRBJ1-2; the D gene is possibly TRBD1 (5 bases). Germline assignment: CDR1 SEHNR and CDR2 FQNEAQ (reference sequence). The V gene lost 5 bases and the J gene lost 4 bases, with 20 bases spanning the gap. The CDR3 is 16 amino acids. CDR3 coding DNA: TGTGCCAGCAGCCAAAAGGATTTGCAGGGCCTCTATGGCTACACCTTC. This translates into CASSQKDLQGLYGYTF.

The chain is built from TRBV19 and TRBJ1-6; TRBD1 might be the D (5 bases). The CDR3 is 22 residues long. V was shortened by 7 bases and J by 10 bases, with 41 bases between the two germline ends. Germline CDR1 reads LNHDA; CDR2 reads SQIVND (reference sequence). DNA for the CDR3: TGTGCCAGTATAGGGGCCGAACGGCCTGGATATGTAGTTAGCGGCTTTTGGTCACCCCTCCACTTT. Translated: CASIGAERPGYVVSGFWSPLHF. Looking up the rest from reference TRBV19 and TRBJ1-6 gives the full variable domain: DGGITQSPKYLFRKEGQNVTLSCEQNLNHDAMYWYRQDPGQGLRLIYYSQIVNDFQKGDIAEGYSVSREKKESFPLTVTSAQKNPTAFYLCASIGAERPGYVVSGFWSPLHFGNGTRLTVT.

The chain links TRBV6-5 to TRBJ1-4; TRBD1 agrees at 7 bases. The V and J ends lost 1 base and 8 bases, in that order; junction bases with no gene match: 10. From germline, CDR1 is MNHEY and CDR2 SVGAGI. CDR3 size: 16 residues. The CDR3 loop is CASSYLSGGGGEKLFF. The CDR3 coding sequence is TGTGCCAGCAGTTACTTGTCAGGGGGAGGTGGCGAAAAACTGTTTTTT.

The chain uses TRBV6-5 and TRBJ1-1; 10 bases map to TRBD1. Germline assignment: CDR1 MNHEY and CDR2 SVGAGI. J gave up 0 bases and V 9 bases, and 4 bases lay outside the gene matches. The CDR3 length is 14 residues. CDR3 region: CASGTGDVNTEAFF. CDR3 DNA: TGTGCCAGTGGGACAGGGGACGTGAACACTGAAGCTTTCTTT.

This clone appeared a single time. The V and J genes are TRBV18 and TRBJ2-5, with D possibly TRBD1 on 6 matching bases. The CDR3 length is 15 residues. Trimming left V 6 bases short and J 6 bases short, with 20 bases between. Germline CDR1 and CDR2: KGHSH and LQKENI. CDR3 sequence: CASSPGSGDLKTQYF. CDR3 bases: TGTGCCAGCTCCCCCGGGTCAGGGGATTTGAAGACCCAGTACTTC.

The chain links TRBV11-1 to TRBJ1-5; D call uncertain. CDR1 and CDR2 from the germline V gene are SGHAT and FQDESV (reference sequence). This CDR3 is 15 amino acids long. Trimming removed 5 bases from V and 0 bases from J, with 11 bases in between. Written as DNA, the CDR3 is TGTGCCAGCAGCCAGGACGGACTTAGCAATCAGCCCCAGCATTTT. Amino acids: CASSQDGLSNQPQHF.

The chain joins TRBV28 to TRBJ2-1; 8 bases agree with TRBD2. The CDR3 spans 15 residues. J was trimmed by 1 base and V by 6 bases; bases with no gene match: 5. CDR1 is MDHEN and CDR2 is SYDVKM in the germline V gene. DNA for the CDR3: TGTGCCAGCAGCGCTAGCGGGTGGTCCTACAATGAGCAGTTCTTC. Translating it yields CASSASGWSYNEQFF.

V usage is TRBV2 and J usage is TRBJ1-3; 9 bases match TRBD1. CDR3 length: 16 residues. Germline CDR1 is SNHLY and CDR2 is FYNNEI. V gave up 6 bases and J gave up 0 bases; unmatched junction bases: 6. The CDR3 loop reads CASRLQGAFSGNTIYF. The CDR3 coding sequence is TGTGCCAGCAGGTTACAGGGGGCTTTCTCTGGAAACACCATATATTTT. Complete variable domain (other parts from reference TRBV2 and TRBJ1-3): EPEVTQTPSHQVTQMGQEVILRCVPISNHLYFYWYRQILGQKVEFLVSFYNNEISEKSEIFDDQFSVERPDGSNFTLKIRSTKLEDSAMYFCASRLQGAFSGNTIYFGEGSWLTVV.

The rearrangement uses TRBV7-6 and TRBJ1-2; D unclear. The V end was cut by 3 bases, the J end by 8 bases, with 19 bases between. Germline V gene sequence: CDR1 SGHVS, CDR2 FNYEAQ. This CDR3 has 15 amino acids. The CDR3 sequence is CASSFHRLGRWGYTF. The CDR3 bases are TGTGCCAGCAGCTTTCATCGTTTGGGGAGGTGGGGCTACACCTTC.

The chain is built from TRBV5-4 and TRBJ1-1; D is undetermined. Germline lookup yields CDR1 SGHNT and CDR2 YYREEE (reference sequence). This CDR3 region has 13 residues. The V gene lost 5 bases and the J gene lost 10 bases, with 18 bases spanning the gap. The CDR3 reads CASRPLAGKLAFF. CDR3 coding DNA: TGTGCCAGCAGGCCCCTGGCCGGGAAGCTAGCTTTCTTT.

Here the CDR3 reads CASSKGTSGGQQFF. DNA for the CDR3: TGCGCCAGCAGCAAGGGGACTAGCGGGGGGCAGCAGTTCTTC. V is TRBV4-3 and J is TRBJ2-1; the match to TRBD2 covers 15 bases. Germline V gives CDR1 LGHNA, CDR2 YSLEER. The CDR3 has 14 residues. V trimming: 5 bases; J trimming: 11 bases; junction bases outside the gene matches: 4.